This paragraph reports one TCR beta chain. Its antigen is unknown. The sample belongs to a study of OX40 agonist ivuxolimab in advanced cancers. Study-wide context: Patients with hepatocellular carcinoma, melanoma, renal cell or head and neck cancer made up the dose-escalation patients. Prior therapy, whether anti-PD-1, anti-PD-L1 or anti-CTLA-4, was allowed, and about 40% had some. General study findings and limits: The authors also found low normalized T-cell clonal expansion in some nonresponders. Expanded clones tended on average to be more numerous among CD8+ T cells than CD4+.

Germline V gene sequence: CDR1 LNHDA, CDR2 SQIVND (reference sequence). This CDR3 is 15 amino acids long. Repertoires were generated with immunoSEQ multiplex PCR, while TCRdb's copy carries only in-frame clones and drops some. The table lists more than 85,000 clones, approximately 89% of them singletons. The receptor was derived from an adult with an advanced solid tumor such as melanoma, head and neck, liver or kidney cancer. This chain connects TRBV19 to TRBJ2-5, with TRBD1 matching 10 bases. TRBJ2-7 explains the end of the DNA better; the J call may be wrong. This specimen consisted of CD4+ or CD8+ T cells sorted from blood, obtained in a trial of the OX40 agonist ivuxolimab. The CDR3 DNA sequence: TGTGCCAGTAGTAAGGGACAGGGGCCCTCCTACGAGCAGTACTTC. Translated: CASSKGQGPSYEQYF.